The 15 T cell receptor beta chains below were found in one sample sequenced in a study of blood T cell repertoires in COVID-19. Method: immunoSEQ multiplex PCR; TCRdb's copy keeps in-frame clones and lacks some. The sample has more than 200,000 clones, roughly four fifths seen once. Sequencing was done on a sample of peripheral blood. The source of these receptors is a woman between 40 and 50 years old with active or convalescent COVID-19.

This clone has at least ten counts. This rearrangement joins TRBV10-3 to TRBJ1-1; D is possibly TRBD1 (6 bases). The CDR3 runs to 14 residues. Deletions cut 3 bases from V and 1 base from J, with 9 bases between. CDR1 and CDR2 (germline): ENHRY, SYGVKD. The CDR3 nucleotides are TGTGCCATCAGTGACGCGGGGGCGAACACTGAAGCTTTCTTT. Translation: CAISDAGANTEAFF.

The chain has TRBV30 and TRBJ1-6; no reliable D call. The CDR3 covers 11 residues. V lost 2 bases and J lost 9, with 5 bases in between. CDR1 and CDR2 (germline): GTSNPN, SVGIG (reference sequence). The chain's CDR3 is CAWSNTSPLHF. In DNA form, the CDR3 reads TGTGCCTGGAGTAACACTTCACCCCTCCACTTT.

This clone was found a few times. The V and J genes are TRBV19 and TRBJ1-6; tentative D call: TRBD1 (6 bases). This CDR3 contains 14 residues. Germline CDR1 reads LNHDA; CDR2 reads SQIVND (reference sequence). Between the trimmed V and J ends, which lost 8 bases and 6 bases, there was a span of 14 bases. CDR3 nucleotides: TGTGCCAGTTATGACAGGACTCGTAATTCACCCCTCCACTTT. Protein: CASYDRTRNSPLHF.

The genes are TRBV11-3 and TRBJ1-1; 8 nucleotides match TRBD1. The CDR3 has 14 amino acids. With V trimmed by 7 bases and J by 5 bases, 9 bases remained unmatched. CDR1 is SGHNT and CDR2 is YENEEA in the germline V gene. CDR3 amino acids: CASTRQGAVTEAFF. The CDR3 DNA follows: TGTGCCAGCACCAGGCAGGGGGCAGTAACTGAAGCTTTCTTT.

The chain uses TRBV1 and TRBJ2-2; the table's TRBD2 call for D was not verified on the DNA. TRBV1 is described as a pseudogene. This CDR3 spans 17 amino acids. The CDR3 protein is CTSHLEDGEPNTGELFF. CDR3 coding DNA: TGCACCAGCCACCTCGAGGATGGGGAGCCGAACACCGGGGAGCTGTTTTTT.

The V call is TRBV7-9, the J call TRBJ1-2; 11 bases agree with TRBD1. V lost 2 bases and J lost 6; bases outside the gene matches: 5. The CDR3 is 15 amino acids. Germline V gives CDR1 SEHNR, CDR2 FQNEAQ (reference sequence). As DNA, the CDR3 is TGTGCCAGCAGCTTACCCGGGACAGGGGGGAATGGCTACACCTTC. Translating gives CASSLPGTGGNGYTF.

CDR3 DNA sequence: TGTGCCAGCAGTTTACTACAAATTGGACGGGGAGGCTACACCTTC. This encodes CASSLLQIGRGGYTF. This chain connects TRBV28 to TRBJ1-2; D uncertain. Germline V gene data show CDR1 as MDHEN and CDR2 as SYDVKM. Trimming removed 2 bases from V and 8 bases from J, with 18 bases in between. The CDR3 spans 15 residues.

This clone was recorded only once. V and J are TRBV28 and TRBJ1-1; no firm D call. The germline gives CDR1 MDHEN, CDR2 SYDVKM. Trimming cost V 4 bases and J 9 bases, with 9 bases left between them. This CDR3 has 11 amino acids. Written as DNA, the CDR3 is TGTGCCAGCAGTTCCCCAATCAAAGCTTTCTTT. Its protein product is CASSSPIKAFF.

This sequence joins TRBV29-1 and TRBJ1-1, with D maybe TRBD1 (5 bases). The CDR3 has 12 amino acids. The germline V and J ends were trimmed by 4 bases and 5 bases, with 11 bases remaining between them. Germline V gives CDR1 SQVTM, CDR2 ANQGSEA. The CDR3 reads CSVAWAGTEAFF. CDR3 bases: TGCAGCGTTGCATGGGCAGGGACTGAAGCTTTCTTT.

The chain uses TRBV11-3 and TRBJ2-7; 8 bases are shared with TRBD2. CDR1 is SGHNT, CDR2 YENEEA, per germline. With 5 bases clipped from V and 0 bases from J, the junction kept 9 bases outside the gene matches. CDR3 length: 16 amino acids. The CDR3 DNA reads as TGTGCCAGCAGCCCTTTCGGGAGGGGGAGCTCCTACGAGCAGTACTTC. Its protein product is CASSPFGRGSSYEQYF.

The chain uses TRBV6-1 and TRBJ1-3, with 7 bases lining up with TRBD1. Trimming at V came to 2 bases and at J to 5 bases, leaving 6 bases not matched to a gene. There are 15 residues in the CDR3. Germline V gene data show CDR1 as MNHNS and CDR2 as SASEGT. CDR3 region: CASSERAGGRNTIYF. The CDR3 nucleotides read TGTGCCAGCAGTGAAAGGGCAGGGGGGAGAAACACCATATATTTT.

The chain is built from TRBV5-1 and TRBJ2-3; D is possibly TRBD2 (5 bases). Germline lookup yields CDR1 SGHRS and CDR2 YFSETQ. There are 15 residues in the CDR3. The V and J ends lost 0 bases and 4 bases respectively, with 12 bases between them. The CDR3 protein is CASSLAGLLADTQYF. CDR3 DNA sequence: TGCGCCAGCAGCTTGGCCGGACTCCTAGCAGATACGCAGTATTTT.

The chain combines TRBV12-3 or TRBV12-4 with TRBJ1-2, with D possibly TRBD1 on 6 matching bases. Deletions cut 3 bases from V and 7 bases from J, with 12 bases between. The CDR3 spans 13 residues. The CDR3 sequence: CASSLDQGGGYTF. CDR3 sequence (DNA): TGTGCCAGCAGTTTGGATCAAGGGGGTGGCTACACCTTC.

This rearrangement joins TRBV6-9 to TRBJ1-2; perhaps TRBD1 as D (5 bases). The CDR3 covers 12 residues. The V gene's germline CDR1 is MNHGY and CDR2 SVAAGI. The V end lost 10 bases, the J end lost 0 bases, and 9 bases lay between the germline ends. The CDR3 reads CATQGPNYGYTF. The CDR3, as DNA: TGTGCCACCCAGGGCCCTAACTATGGCTACACCTTC.

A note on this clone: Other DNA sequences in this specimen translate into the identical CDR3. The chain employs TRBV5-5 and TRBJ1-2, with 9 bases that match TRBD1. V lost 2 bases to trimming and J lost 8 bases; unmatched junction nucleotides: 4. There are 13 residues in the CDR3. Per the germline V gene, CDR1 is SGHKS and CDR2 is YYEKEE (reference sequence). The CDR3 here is CASSFTGGEGYTF. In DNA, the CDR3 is TGTGCCAGCAGCTTTACAGGGGGCGAAGGCTACACCTTC.